The present T cell receptor beta chain was sequenced within a study of cytomegalovirus exposure and HLA in healthy donors. This clone was seen only a few times. Its antigen is still unknown. Vbeta (60) and Jbeta (13) primers were used in the PCR. Clones were read by immunoSEQ multiplex PCR, and TCRdb kept only the in-frame ones, dropping some. The top ten hold 2.5% to 3% of the sample, which has 81,000 or so clones, over 70% seen once. V lost 7 bases, J lost 7 bases, and 26 bases lay in between. Germline CDR1 is LNHDA and CDR2 is SQIVND (reference sequence). The CDR3 is 16 amino acids. General study findings and limits: A later analysis found most CMV-associated TCR beta chains apparently HLA-restricted. The authors considered a cluster of highly shared sequence variants likely to be a sequencing artifact.

Although they were nominally healthy when sampled, donors likely had unrecorded immune exposures. The chain employs TRBV19 and TRBJ2-7; D not resolved. The specimen sequenced was PBMCs. This TCR was sampled from a man aged 45-65 years in good health and CMV-seropositive. The CDR3 spells CASTSIGTAHNGEQYF. The CDR3 nucleotides are TGTGCCAGTACCTCAATTGGCACAGCCCATAACGGAGAGCAGTACTTC. Variable domain in full (rest from reference TRBV19 and TRBJ2-7): DGGITQSPKYLFRKEGQNVTLSCEQNLNHDAMYWYRQDPGQGLRLIYYSQIVNDFQKGDIAEGYSVSREKKESFPLTVTSAQKNPTAFYLCASTSIGTAHNGEQYFGPGTRLTVT.